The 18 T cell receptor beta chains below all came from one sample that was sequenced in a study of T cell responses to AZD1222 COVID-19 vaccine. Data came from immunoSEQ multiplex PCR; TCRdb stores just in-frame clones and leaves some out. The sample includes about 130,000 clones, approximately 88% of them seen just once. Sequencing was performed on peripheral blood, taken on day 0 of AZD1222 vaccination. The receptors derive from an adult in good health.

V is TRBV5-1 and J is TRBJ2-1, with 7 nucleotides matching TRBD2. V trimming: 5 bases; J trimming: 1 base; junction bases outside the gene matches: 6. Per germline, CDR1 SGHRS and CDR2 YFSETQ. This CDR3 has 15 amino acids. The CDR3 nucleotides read TGCGCCAGCAGGCCATCTAGCGGTTCCTACAATGAGCAGTTCTTC. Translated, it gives CASRPSSGSYNEQFF.

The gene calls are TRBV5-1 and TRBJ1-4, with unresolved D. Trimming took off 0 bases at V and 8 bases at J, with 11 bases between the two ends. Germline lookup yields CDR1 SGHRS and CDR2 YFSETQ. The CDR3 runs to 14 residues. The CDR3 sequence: CASSLGVGKEKLFF. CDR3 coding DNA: TGCGCCAGCAGCTTGGGGGTGGGGAAGGAAAAACTGTTTTTT.

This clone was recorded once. The CDR3: CASSEGGTGELFF. DNA of the CDR3: TGTGCCAGCAGTGAGGGGGGGACCGGGGAGCTGTTTTTT. V usage is TRBV2 and J usage is TRBJ2-2; 7 positions match TRBD2. Germline CDR1 is SNHLY and CDR2 is FYNNEI. The length of the CDR3 is 13 residues. V lost 3 bases to trimming and J lost 5 bases; unmatched junction nucleotides: 0. The whole variable domain, remainder taken from reference TRBV2 and TRBJ2-2, is EPEVTQTPSHQVTQMGQEVILRCVPISNHLYFYWYRQILGQKVEFLVSFYNNEISEKSEIFDDQFSVERPDGSNFTLKIRSTKLEDSAMYFCASSEGGTGELFFGEGSRLTVL.

CDR3 in DNA: TGCGCCAGCAGCCAAGAGCCCCCTCCACTAGGGTGGGAGACCCAGTACTTC. Translating it yields CASSQEPPPLGWETQYF. The chain recombines TRBV4-3 with TRBJ2-5, with D perhaps matching TRBD2 (5 bases). Trimming pared 0 bases from V and 5 bases from J, leaving 19 bases between. Germline V gene data show CDR1 as LGHNA and CDR2 as YSLEER. The CDR3 runs 17 residues.

CDR3 sequence (DNA): TGTGCCAGCAGCTTAGATTCGGGAGATAATTCACCCCTCCACTTT. Translation: CASSLDSGDNSPLHF. V is TRBV11-3 and J is TRBJ1-6; D not certain. CDR3 length equals 15 residues. Germline V gene lookup returns CDR1 SGHNT and CDR2 YENEEA. Trimming shortened V by 0 bases and J by 5 bases, and 8 bases separated the two germline ends.

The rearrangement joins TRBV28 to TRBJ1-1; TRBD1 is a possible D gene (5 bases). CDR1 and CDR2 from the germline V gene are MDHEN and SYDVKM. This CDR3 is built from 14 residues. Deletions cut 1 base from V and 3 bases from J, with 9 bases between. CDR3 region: CASSLYGRDTEAFF. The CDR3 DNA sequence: TGTGCCAGCAGTTTATACGGCAGGGACACTGAAGCTTTCTTT.

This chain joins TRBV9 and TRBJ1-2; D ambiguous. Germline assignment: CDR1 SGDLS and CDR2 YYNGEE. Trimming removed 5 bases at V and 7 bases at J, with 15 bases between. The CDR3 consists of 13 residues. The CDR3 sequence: CASSGEPLSGYTF. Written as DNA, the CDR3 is TGTGCCAGCAGTGGTGAACCGCTGAGTGGCTACACCTTC.

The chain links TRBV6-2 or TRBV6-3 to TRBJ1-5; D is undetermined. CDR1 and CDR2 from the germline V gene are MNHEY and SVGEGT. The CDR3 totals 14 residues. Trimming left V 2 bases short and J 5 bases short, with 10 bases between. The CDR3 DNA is TGTGCCAGCAGTTACATCACGGCGGATCAGCCCCAGCATTTT. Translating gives CASSYITADQPQHF.

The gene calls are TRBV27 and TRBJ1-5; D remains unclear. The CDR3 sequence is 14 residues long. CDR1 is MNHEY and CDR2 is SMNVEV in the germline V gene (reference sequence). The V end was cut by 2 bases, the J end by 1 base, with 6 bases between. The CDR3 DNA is TGTGCCAGCAGTTTAGGTCAAAGCAATCAGCCCCAGCATTTT. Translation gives CASSLGQSNQPQHF.

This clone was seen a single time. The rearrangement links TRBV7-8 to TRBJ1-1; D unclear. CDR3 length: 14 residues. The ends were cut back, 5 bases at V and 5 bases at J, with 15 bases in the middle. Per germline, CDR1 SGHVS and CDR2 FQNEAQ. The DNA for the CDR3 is TGTGCCAGCAGCCCCTACGAAGGAACAACTGAAGCTTTCTTT. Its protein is CASSPYEGTTEAFF. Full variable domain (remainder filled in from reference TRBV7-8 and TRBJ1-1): GAGVSQSPRYKVAKRGQDVALRCDPISGHVSLFWYQQALGQGPEFLTYFQNEAQLDKSGLPSDRFFAERPEGSVSTLKIQRTQQEDSAVYLCASSPYEGTTEAFFGQGTRLTVV.

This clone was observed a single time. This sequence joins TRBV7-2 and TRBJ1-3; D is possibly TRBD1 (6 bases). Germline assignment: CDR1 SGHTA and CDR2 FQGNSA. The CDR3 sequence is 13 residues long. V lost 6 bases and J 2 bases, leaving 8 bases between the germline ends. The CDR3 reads CASSPGAGNTIYF. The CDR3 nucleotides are TGTGCCAGCAGTCCAGGGGCTGGAAACACCATATATTTT.

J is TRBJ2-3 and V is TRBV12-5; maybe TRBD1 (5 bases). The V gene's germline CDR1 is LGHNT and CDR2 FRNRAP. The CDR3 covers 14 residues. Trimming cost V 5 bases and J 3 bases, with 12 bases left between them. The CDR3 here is CASGPPQGTDTQYF. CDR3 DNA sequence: TGTGCTAGTGGTCCGCCCCAGGGAACAGATACGCAGTATTTT. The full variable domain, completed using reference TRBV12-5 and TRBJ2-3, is DARVTQTPRHKVTEMGQEVTMRCQPILGHNTVFWYRQTMMQGLELLAYFRNRAPLDDSGMPKDRFSAEMPDATLATLKIQPSEPRDSAVYFCASGPPQGTDTQYFGPGTRLTVL.

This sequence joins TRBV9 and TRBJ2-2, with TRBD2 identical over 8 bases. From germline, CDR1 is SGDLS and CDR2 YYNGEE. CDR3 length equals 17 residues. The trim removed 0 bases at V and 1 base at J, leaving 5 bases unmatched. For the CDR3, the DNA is TGTGCCAGCAGCGTAGACGGGAGGGCCCAGAACACCGGGGAGCTGTTTTTT. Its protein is CASSVDGRAQNTGELFF.

The CDR3 coding sequence is TGTGCCAGCACCCTACAGGGGGCGTATGGCTACACCTTC. Amino acid sequence: CASTLQGAYGYTF. The chain is built from TRBV2 and TRBJ1-2; the match to TRBD1 covers 9 bases. Per the germline V gene, CDR1 is SNHLY and CDR2 is FYNNEI. This CDR3 region has 13 residues. The junction had 5 bases not matched to a gene; V was cut back by 7 bases and J by 5 bases. Based on the CDR3 plus reference TRBV2 and TRBJ1-2, the full variable domain is EPEVTQTPSHQVTQMGQEVILRCVPISNHLYFYWYRQILGQKVEFLVSFYNNEISEKSEIFDDQFSVERPDGSNFTLKIRSTKLEDSAMYFCASTLQGAYGYTFGSGTRLTVV.

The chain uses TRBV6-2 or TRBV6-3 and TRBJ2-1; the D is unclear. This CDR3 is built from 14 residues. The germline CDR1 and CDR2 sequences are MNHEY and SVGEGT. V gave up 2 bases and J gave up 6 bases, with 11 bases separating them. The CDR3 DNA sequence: TGTGCCAGCAGTTACCAAACTACCGTCAATGAGCAGTTCTTC. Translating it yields CASSYQTTVNEQFF.

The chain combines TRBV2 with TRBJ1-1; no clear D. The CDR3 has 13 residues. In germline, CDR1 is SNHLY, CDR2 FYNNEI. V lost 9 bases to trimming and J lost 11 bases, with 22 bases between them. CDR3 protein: CASRGDLIGWAFF. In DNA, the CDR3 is TGTGCCAGTCGTGGAGACCTCATAGGATGGGCTTTCTTT.

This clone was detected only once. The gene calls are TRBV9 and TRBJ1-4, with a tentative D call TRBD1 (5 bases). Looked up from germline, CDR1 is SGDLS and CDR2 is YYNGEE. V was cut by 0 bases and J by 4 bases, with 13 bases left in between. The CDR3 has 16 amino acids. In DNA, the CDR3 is TGTGCCAGCAGCGTAGATGGAGGAGGGGATAATGAAAAACTGTTTTTT. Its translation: CASSVDGGGDNEKLFF.

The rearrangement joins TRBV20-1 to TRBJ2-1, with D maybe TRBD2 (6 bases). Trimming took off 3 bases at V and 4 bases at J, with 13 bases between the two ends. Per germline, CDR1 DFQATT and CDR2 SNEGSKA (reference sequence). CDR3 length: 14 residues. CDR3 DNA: TGCAGTGCTAGTCGGCGGGATGGGTACAATGAGCAGTTCTTC. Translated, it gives CSASRRDGYNEQFF.